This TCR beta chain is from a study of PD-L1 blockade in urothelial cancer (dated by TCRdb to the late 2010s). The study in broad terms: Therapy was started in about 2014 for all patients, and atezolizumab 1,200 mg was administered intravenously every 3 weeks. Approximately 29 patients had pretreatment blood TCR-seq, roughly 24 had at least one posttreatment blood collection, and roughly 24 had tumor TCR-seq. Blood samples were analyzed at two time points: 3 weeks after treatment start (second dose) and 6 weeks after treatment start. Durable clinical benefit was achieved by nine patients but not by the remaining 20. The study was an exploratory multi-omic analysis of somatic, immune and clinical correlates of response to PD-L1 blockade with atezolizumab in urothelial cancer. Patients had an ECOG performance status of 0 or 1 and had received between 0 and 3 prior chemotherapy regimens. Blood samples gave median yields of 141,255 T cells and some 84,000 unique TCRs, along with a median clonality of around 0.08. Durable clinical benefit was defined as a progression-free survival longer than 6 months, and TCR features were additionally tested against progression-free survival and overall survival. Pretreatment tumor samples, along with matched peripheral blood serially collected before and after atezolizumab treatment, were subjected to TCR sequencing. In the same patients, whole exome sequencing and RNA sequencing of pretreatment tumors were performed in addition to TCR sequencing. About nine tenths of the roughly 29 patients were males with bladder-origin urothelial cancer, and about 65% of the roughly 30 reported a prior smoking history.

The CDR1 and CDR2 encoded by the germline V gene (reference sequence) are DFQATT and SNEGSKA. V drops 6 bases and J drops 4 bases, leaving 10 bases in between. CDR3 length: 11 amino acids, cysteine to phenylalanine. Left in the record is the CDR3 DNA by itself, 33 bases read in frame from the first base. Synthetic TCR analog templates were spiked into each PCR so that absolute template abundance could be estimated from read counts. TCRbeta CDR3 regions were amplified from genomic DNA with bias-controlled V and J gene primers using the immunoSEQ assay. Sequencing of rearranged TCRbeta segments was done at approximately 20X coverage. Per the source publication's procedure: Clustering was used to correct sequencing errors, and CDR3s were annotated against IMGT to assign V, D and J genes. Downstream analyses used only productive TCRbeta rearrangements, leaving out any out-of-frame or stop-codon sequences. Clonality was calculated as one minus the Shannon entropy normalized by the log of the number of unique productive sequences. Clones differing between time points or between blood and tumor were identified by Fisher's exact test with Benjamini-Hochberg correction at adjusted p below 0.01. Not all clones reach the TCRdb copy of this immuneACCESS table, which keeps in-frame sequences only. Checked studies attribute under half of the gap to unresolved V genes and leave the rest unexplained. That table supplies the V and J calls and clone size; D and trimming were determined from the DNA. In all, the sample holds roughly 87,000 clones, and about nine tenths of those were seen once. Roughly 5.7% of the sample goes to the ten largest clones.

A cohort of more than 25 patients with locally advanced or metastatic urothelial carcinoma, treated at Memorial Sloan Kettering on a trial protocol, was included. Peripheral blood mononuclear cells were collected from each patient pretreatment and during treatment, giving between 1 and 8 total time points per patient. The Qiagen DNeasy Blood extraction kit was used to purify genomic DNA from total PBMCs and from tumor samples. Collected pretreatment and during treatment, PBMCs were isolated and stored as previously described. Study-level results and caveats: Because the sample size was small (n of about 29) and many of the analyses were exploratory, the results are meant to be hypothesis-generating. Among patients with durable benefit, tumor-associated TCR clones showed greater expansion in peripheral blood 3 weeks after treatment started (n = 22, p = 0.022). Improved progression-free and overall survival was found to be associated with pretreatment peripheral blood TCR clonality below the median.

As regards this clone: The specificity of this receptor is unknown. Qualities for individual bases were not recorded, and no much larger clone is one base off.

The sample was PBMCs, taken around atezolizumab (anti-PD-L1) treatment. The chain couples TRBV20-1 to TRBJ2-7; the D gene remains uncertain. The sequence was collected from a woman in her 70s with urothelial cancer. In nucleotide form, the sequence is TGCAGTGCCCCTGGGCAATACGAGCAGTACTTC. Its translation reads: CSAPGQYEQYF.